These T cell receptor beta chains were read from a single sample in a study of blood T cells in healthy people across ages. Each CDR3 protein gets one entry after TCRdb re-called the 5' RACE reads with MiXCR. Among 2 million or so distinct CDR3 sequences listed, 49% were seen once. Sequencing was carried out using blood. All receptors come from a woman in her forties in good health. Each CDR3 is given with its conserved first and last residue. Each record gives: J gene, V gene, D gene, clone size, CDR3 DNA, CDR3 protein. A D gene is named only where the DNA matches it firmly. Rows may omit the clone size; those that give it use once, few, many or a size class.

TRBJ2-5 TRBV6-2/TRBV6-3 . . TGTGCCAGCAGTTACTCGACGGGGGTAGCCCAGTACTTC CASSYSTGVAQYF
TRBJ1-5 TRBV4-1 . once TGCGCCAGCAGCCCTTGGGAGGATAGCAATCAGCCCCAGCATTTT CASSPWEDSNQPQHF
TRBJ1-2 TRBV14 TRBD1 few TGTGCCAGCAGCCACCGACAGGGTTGGTATGGCTACACCTTC CASSHRQGWYGYTF
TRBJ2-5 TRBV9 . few TGTGCCAGCAGCGTAGGGGGGACATCCCAAGAGACCCAGTACTTC CASSVGGTSQETQYF
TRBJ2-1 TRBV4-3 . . TGCGCCAGCAGCCAAGAGGGTGTCAATGAGCAGTTCTTC CASSQEGVNEQFF
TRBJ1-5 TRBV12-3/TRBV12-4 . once TGTGCCAGCAGTTTCTTCGACAGACCCCATCAGCCCCAGCATTTT CASSFFDRPHQPQHF
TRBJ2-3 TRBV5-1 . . TGCGCCAGCAGCTTGGCGGACGGACTTAGAGATACGCAGTATTTT CASSLADGLRDTQYF
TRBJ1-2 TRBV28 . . TGTGCCAGCAGTTTTAAATCCGCAGGGGCGGGCTACACCTTC CASSFKSAGAGYTF
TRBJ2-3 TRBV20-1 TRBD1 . TGCAGTGCTAGAGTTCAGTCTAGCAGGGGGCGGAGCACAGATACGCAGTATTTT CSARVQSSRGRSTDTQYF
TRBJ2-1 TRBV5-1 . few TGCGCCAGCACCTTGGCCGAGGAGCAGTTCTTC CASTLAEEQFF
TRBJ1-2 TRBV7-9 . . TGTGCCAGCAGCTTAAGGGGGGTCCAAGTAGATGGCTACACCTTC CASSLRGVQVDGYTF
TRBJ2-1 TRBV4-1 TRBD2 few TGCGCCAGCAGCCAAGAGGCTAGCGGGGGGAGCTACAATGAGCAGTTCTTC CASSQEASGGSYNEQFF
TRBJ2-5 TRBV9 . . TGTGCCAGCAGCGTAAGCACGAGACAAGAGACCCAGTACTTC CASSVSTRQETQYF
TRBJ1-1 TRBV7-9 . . TGTGCCAGCAGCGGTTCGCGCGCTGAAGCTTTCTTT CASSGSRAEAFF
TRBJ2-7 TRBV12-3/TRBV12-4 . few TGTGCCAGCAGTTTATTGGGGACCTTCTACGAGCAGTACTTC CASSLLGTFYEQYF
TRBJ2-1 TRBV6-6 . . TGTGCCAGCAGAATCGGTGAGGATGAGCAGTTCTTC CASRIGEDEQFF
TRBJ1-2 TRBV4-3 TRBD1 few TGCGCCAGCAGCCAGCGACAGGGTACAATTTATGGCTACACCTTC CASSQRQGTIYGYTF
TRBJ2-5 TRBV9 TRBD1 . TGTGCCAGCAGCGTAACAGGGGATCGAGAGACCCAGTACTTC CASSVTGDRETQYF
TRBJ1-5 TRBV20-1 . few TGCAGTGCTAGAGGGGCAGGGTCGGGCGATCAGCCCCAGCATTTT CSARGAGSGDQPQHF
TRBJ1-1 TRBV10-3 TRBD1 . TGTGCCATCAATCCCGGGACAGGAAACACTGAAGCTTTCTTT CAINPGTGNTEAFF
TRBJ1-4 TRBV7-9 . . TGTGCCAGCAGCTTAACAGGGTTGGGGGAGAGTGAAAAACTGTTTTTT CASSLTGLGESEKLFF
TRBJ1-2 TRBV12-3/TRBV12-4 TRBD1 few TGTGCCAGCAGTTTAACAGGGGCATCGGATGGCTACACCTTC CASSLTGASDGYTF
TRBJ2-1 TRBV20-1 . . TGCAGTGCCGGGGGGCGCGGGGATGAGCAGTTCTTC CSAGGRGDEQFF
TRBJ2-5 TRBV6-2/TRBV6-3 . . TGTGCCAGCAGTTACTCGGATGCGGAGACCCAGTACTTC CASSYSDAETQYF
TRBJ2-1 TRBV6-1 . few TGTGCCAGCACAGGCCTCAGTAATGAGCAGTTCTTC CASTGLSNEQFF
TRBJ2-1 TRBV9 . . TGTGCCAGCAGCCCACCCGGTGGGGCGAGTTTTAGCTCCTACAATGAGCAGTTCTTC CASSPPGGASFSSYNEQFF
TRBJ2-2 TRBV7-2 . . TGTGCCAGCAGCTTAGGCAGTGACACCGGGGAGCTGTTTTTT CASSLGSDTGELFF
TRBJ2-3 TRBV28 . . TGTGCCAGCAGTTTACCAATTAGCACAGATACGCAGTATTTT CASSLPISTDTQYF
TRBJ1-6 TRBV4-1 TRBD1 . TGCGCCAGCAGCCAACAGGACAGGGAAAATTCACCCCTCCACTTT CASSQQDRENSPLHF
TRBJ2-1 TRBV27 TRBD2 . TGTGCCAGCAGGTCCTTAGCGGGGGTGACCTACAATGAGCAGTTCTTC CASRSLAGVTYNEQFF
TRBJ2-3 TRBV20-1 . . TGCAGTGCTAGTGTAGCTGCCCCCCTCACAGATACGCAGTATTTT CSASVAAPLTDTQYF
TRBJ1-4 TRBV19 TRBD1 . TGTGCCAGTACCGATCGCGCCGCCGGGACAGGGACCAGTAAACTGTTTTTT CASTDRAAGTGTSKLFF
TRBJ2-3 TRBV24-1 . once TGTGCCACCAGTGACCCAGGGGCTAGCGGCCTTAGCACAGATACGCAGTATTTT CATSDPGASGLSTDTQYF
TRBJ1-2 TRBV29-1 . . TGCAGCGCCAGGGGTCCCTACTATGGCTACACCTTC CSARGPYYGYTF
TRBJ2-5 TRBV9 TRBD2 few TGTGCCAGCATGAGCGGGGCAGGCCAAGAGACCCAGTACTTC CASMSGAGQETQYF
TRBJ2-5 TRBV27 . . TGTGCCAGCAGTGGATCAGCGGTTCCTGAGACCCAGTACTTC CASSGSAVPETQYF
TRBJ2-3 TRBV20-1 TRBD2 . TGCAGTGCTAGAGTTCTAGCGGAAGTCACAGATACGCAGTATTTT CSARVLAEVTDTQYF